The 14 T cell receptor beta chains below were found in one sample sequenced in a study of CD8 T cells in ankylosing spondylitis. From the 5' RACE reads, TCRdb called clonotypes with MiXCR, one entry per CDR3 protein. Found here are 200,000 to 250,000 distinct CDR3 sequences, under 30% of them singletons; the top ten hold under 7%. The specimen sequenced was blood, either unsorted or a sorted T cell fraction (not recorded which). These TCRs come from a male donor with ankylosing spondylitis or in good health (not recorded which).

This clonotype was recorded at least ten times. The chain has TRBV12-3 or TRBV12-4 and TRBJ2-7; 10 nucleotides align to TRBD1. The junction had 2 bases not matched to a gene; V was cut back by 4 bases and J by 5 bases. The CDR3 is made up of 13 amino acids. In DNA form, the CDR3 reads TGTGCCAGCAGTTCGACAGGGGGCCACGAGCAGTACTTC. This encodes CASSSTGGHEQYF.

The genes are TRBV20-1 and TRBJ1-2; a possible D gene is TRBD1 (5 bases). The CDR3 length is 12 residues. Trimming stripped 5 bases from V and 8 bases from J, with 15 bases between. In germline, CDR1 is DFQATT, CDR2 SNEGSKA (reference sequence). In DNA, the CDR3 is TGCAGTGCTTGGGACTTTTCCGGGGGCTACACCTTC. This sequence encodes CSAWDFSGGYTF.

This clonotype has at least ten counts. The chain has TRBV5-1 and TRBJ2-7, with 8 bases matching TRBD2. J lost 0 bases, V lost 2 bases, and 4 bases had no gene match. CDR3 length: 15 residues. The germline gives CDR1 SGHRS, CDR2 YFSETQ. CDR3 residues: CASSFSSGPSYEQYF. CDR3 coding DNA: TGCGCCAGCAGCTTTTCTAGCGGGCCCTCCTACGAGCAGTACTTC.

A remark on this clonotype: This may arise from a read error, as a much more abundant clone is one base away. This chain links TRBV5-1 with TRBJ1-6; no clear D gene. This CDR3 is built from 16 residues. Germline loops: CDR1 SGHRS, CDR2 YFSETQ. V lost 2 bases and J 0 bases, leaving 9 bases between the germline ends. The CDR3: CASSFDGDSYNSPLHF. For the CDR3, the DNA is TGCGCCAGCAGCTTTGACGGGGACTCCTATAATTCACCCCTCCACTTT.

This clonotype was counted only a few times. The chain links TRBV12-3 or TRBV12-4 to TRBJ2-7, with TRBD2 matching 8 bases. CDR3 length equals 13 residues. V trimming: 8 bases; J trimming: 2 bases; junction bases outside the gene matches: 5. In DNA form, the CDR3 reads TGTGCCAGCGCTGGACTAGCTCCCTACGAGCAGTACTTC. Translated: CASAGLAPYEQYF.

This clonotype occurred a few times. The rearrangement uses TRBV4-1 and TRBJ1-2; TRBD1 matches 8 bases. Looked up from germline, CDR1 is MGHRA and CDR2 is YSYEKL. V was pared by 1 base and J by 8 bases, with 6 bases of the junction left unmatched. The CDR3 is made up of 14 amino acids. CDR3 bases: TGCGCCAGCAGCCAAGCGACAGGGGATTCGGGCTACACCTTC. Translation: CASSQATGDSGYTF.

The gene calls are TRBV20-1 and TRBJ2-7; D remains unclear. Germline V lookup: CDR1 DFQATT, CDR2 SNEGSKA (reference sequence). The CDR3 is made up of 12 amino acids. The ends were cut back, 3 bases at V and 5 bases at J, with 11 bases in the middle. The CDR3 DNA follows: TGCAGTGCTAGGATTCGGGCGAACGAGCAGTACTTC. This encodes CSARIRANEQYF.

The chain carries TRBV5-5 and TRBJ1-2; TRBD1 matches 7 bases. Germline values: CDR1 SGHKS, CDR2 YYEKEE (reference sequence). There are 15 residues in the CDR3. With 4 bases clipped from V and 5 bases from J, the junction kept 11 bases outside the gene matches. Written as DNA, the CDR3 is TGTGCCAGCAGCGTGACAGGGAAGCCCCAGTATGGCTACACCTTC. Translation gives CASSVTGKPQYGYTF.

This clonotype was seen repeatedly, ten times or more. The V call is TRBV12-3 or TRBV12-4, the J call TRBJ2-1; 7 positions agree with TRBD2. This CDR3 comprises 15 residues. J gave up 10 bases and V 0 bases, and 9 bases lay outside the gene matches. CDR3 DNA sequence: TGTGCCAGCAGTTTAGCGGGAGGGCCACAAGAGGAGCAGTTCTTC. Protein product: CASSLAGGPQEEQFF.

The rearrangement links TRBV24-1 to TRBJ2-2; D is unclear. This CDR3 spans 16 amino acids. V was pared by 6 bases and J by 1 base, with 14 bases between. From germline, CDR1 is KGHDR and CDR2 SFDVKD. The CDR3: CATSYPTQMNTGELFF. As DNA, the CDR3 is TGTGCCACCAGTTATCCTACACAGATGAACACCGGGGAGCTGTTTTTT.

This clonotype has a single count. V gene TRBV5-1 combines with J gene TRBJ2-3; 8 bases match TRBD2. From germline, CDR1 is SGHRS and CDR2 YFSETQ. CDR3 size: 16 residues. V shed 2 bases and J 1 base; nucleotides not matched to a gene: 6. CDR3 in amino acids: CASSFKRERRTDTQYF. CDR3 nucleotide sequence: TGCGCCAGCAGCTTTAAGCGGGAGAGGCGCACAGATACGCAGTATTTT.

The sample holds many counts of this clonotype. The V call is TRBV6-1, the J call TRBJ2-2, with TRBD2 identical over 11 bases. Germline V gene data show CDR1 as MNHNS and CDR2 as SASEGT. There are 18 residues in the CDR3. V dropped 5 bases and J dropped 0; count of bases not matched to a gene: 8. The CDR3 region is CASSPRGTSGPNTGELFF. The CDR3 nucleotides are TGTGCCAGCAGTCCTAGGGGGACTAGCGGCCCGAACACCGGGGAGCTGTTTTTT.

The CDR3: CSSREMGADTQYF. Here the CDR3 DNA reads TGTTCATCCAGGGAGATGGGGGCAGATACGCAGTATTTT. V and J are TRBV10-3 and TRBJ2-3; D is tentatively TRBD1 or TRBD2 (5 bases each). The length of the CDR3 is 13 residues. CDR1 is ENHRY and CDR2 is SYGVKD in the germline V gene.

A few counts support this clonotype. CDR3 coding DNA: TGTGCCAGCAGTGAAACGGGACTAGCGGGATACAATGAGCAGTTCTTC. This sequence encodes CASSETGLAGYNEQFF. V usage is TRBV25-1 and J usage is TRBJ2-1; 13 nucleotides align to TRBD2. V lost 2 bases, J lost 4 bases, and 2 bases stayed unmatched. Germline values: CDR1 MGHDK, CDR2 SYGVNS. The CDR3 totals 16 residues.